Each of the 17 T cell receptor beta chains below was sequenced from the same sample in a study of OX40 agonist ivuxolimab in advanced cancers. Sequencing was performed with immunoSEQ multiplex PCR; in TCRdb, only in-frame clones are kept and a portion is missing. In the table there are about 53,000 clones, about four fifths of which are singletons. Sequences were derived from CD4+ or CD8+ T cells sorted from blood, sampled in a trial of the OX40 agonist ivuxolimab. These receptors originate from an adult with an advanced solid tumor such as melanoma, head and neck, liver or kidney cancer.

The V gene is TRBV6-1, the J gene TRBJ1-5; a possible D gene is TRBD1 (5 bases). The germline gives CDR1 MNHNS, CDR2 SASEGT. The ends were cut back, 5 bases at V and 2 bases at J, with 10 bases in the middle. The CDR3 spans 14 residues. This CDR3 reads CASSRGWGNQPQHF. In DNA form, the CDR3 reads TGTGCCAGCAGTCGGGGGTGGGGCAATCAGCCCCAGCATTTT.

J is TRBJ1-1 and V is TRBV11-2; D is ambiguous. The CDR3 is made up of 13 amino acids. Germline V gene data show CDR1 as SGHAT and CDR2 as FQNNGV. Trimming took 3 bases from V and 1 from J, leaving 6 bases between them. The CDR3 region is CASSFGRNTEAFF. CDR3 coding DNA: TGTGCCAGCAGCTTCGGGCGGAACACTGAAGCTTTCTTT.

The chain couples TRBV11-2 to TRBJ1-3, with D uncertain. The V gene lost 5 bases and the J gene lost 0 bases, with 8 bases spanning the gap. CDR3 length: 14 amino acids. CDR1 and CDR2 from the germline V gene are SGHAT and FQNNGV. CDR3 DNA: TGTGCCAGCAGCCCGGGGAACTCTGGAAACACCATATATTTT. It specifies CASSPGNSGNTIYF.

The CDR3 loop reads CSVGRDRPLNTEAFF. The DNA for the CDR3 is TGCAGCGTTGGGAGGGACAGGCCTTTGAACACTGAAGCTTTCTTT. The rearrangement links TRBV29-1 to TRBJ1-1, with TRBD1 matching over 8 bases. CDR1 SQVTM and CDR2 ANQGSEA come from the germline V gene. The CDR3 consists of 15 residues. The junction had 7 bases not matched to a gene; V was cut back by 4 bases and J by 0 bases.

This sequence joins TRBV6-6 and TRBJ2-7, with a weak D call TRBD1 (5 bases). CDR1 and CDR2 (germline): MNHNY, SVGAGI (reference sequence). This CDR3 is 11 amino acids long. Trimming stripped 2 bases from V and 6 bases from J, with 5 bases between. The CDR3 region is CASSYRGEQYF. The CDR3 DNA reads TGTGCCAGCAGTTACAGGGGCGAGCAGTACTTC.

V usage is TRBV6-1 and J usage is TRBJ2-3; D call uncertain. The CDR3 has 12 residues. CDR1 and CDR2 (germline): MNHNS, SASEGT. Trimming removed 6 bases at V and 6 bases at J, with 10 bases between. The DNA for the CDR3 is TGTGCCAGCAGGCCGGGTGCGGATACGCAGTATTTT. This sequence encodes CASRPGADTQYF.

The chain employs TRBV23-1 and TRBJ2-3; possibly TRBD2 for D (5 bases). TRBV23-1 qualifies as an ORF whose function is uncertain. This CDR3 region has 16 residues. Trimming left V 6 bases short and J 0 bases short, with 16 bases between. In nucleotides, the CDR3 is TGCGCCAGCAGAGTAGTAGCGCGAGATAGCACAGATACGCAGTATTTT. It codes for CASRVVARDSTDTQYF.

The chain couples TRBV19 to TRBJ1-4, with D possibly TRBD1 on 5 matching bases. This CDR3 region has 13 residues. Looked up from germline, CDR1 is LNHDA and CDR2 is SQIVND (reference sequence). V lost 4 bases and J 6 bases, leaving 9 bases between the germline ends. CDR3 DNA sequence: TGTGCCAGTAGTAAGGGACTATATGAAAAACTGTTTTTT. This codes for CASSKGLYEKLFF.

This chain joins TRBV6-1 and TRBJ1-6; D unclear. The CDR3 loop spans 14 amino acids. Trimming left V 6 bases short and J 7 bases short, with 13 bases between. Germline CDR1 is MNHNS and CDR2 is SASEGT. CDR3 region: CASRSMGSNSPLHF. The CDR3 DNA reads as TGTGCCAGCAGGTCGATGGGGTCCAATTCACCCCTCCACTTT.

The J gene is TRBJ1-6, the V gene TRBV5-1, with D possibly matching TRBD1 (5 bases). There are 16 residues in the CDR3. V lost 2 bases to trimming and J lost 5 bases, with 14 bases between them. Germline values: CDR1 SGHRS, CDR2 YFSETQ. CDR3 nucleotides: TGCGCCAGCAGCTTATCCGGGAGGACAAATAATTCACCCCTCCACTTT. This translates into CASSLSGRTNNSPLHF.

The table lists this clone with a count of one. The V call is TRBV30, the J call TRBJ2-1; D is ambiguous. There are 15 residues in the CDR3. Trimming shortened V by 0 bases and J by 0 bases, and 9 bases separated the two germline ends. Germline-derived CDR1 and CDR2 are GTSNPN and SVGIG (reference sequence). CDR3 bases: TGTGCCTGGAGTGTATACTACAACTCCTACAATGAGCAGTTCTTC. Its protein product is CAWSVYYNSYNEQFF.

For the CDR3, the DNA is TGTGCCAGCAGCTTATTACAGGGACCCTACGAGCAGTACTTC. Protein product: CASSLLQGPYEQYF. The rearrangement links TRBV11-2 to TRBJ2-7; possibly TRBD1 for D (6 bases). V shed 2 bases and J shed 2 bases, with 10 bases lying between them. The V gene's germline CDR1 is SGHAT and CDR2 FQNNGV. This CDR3 contains 14 residues.

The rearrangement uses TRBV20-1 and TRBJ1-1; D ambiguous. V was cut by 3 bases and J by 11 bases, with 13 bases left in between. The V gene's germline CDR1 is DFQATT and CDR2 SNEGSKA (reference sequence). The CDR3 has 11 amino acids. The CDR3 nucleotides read TGCAGTGCTAGTCGGGGAGTGGGGGCTTTCTTT. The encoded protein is CSASRGVGAFF.

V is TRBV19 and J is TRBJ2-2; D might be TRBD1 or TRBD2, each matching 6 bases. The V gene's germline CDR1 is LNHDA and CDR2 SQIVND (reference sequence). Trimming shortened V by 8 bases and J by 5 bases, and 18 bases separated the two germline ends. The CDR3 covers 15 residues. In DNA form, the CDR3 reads TGTGCCAGTCGACAGAACGGGGGCCTAACCGGGGAGCTGTTTTTT. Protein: CASRQNGGLTGELFF.

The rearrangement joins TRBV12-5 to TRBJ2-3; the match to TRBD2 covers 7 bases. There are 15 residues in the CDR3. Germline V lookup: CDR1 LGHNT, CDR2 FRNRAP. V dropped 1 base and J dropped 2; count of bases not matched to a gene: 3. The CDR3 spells CASGLGAGDTDTQYF. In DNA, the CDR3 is TGTGCTAGTGGTTTGGGGGCGGGAGACACAGATACGCAGTATTTT.

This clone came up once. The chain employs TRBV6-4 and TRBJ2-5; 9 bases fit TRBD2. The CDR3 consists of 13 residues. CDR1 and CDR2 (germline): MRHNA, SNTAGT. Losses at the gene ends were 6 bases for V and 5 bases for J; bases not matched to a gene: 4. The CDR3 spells CASSRSGRETQYF. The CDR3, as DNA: TGTGCCAGCAGCCGCAGCGGGAGGGAGACCCAGTACTTC.

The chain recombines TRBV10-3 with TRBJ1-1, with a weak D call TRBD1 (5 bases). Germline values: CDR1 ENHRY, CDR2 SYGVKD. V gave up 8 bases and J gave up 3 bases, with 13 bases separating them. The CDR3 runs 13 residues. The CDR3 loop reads CAIRGTEYTEAFF. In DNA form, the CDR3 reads TGTGCCATCCGGGGGACGGAATACACTGAAGCTTTCTTT.